Below, 5 T cell receptor beta chains from the same sample are listed, as sequenced in a study of control samples from healthy donors and cancer patients. The method was immunoSEQ multiplex PCR; TCRdb's version includes in-frame clones alone and lacks a portion of them. The sample carries 100,000 to 150,000 clones, approximately 92% recorded once. Material for sequencing was blood. The receptors here all came from a man between 35 and 55 years old in good health.

The DNA of the CDR3 is TGCAGCGTTTTACGCGCAACGACAACTAATGAAAAACTGTTTTTT. Its translation: CSVLRATTTNEKLFF. The chain carries TRBV29-1 and TRBJ1-4; D call uncertain. V was pared by 5 bases and J by 0 bases, with 13 bases between. The CDR3 has 15 amino acids. From germline, CDR1 is SQVTM and CDR2 ANQGSEA.

The chain carries TRBV5-4 and TRBJ2-7; D is undetermined. This CDR3 is 14 amino acids long. Trimming cost V 3 bases and J 2 bases, with 12 bases left between them. Germline CDR1 is SGHNT and CDR2 is YYREEE (reference sequence). The CDR3 loop is CASSSLIGAYEQYF. CDR3 sequence (DNA): TGTGCCAGCAGCTCCCTGATTGGGGCCTACGAGCAGTACTTC.

V usage is TRBV7-2 and J usage is TRBJ1-3, with D perhaps TRBD1 (6 bases). This CDR3 is built from 12 residues. Germline loops: CDR1 SGHTA, CDR2 FQGNSA. The V and J ends lost 3 bases and 10 bases respectively, with 10 bases between them. The CDR3 spells CASSFLRGTIYF. The CDR3 nucleotides are TGTGCCAGCAGCTTTCTAAGGGGGACCATATATTTT.

The chain couples TRBV6-1 to TRBJ2-1, with D possibly matching TRBD2 (5 bases). The CDR3 extends over 15 amino acids. Germline V gives CDR1 MNHNS, CDR2 SASEGT. Trimming took off 2 bases at V and 3 bases at J, with 11 bases between the two ends. This CDR3 is CASSERRGNYNEQFF. The DNA of the CDR3 is TGTGCCAGCAGTGAAAGGCGAGGGAACTACAATGAGCAGTTCTTC.

The gene calls are TRBV10-2 and TRBJ2-1; no firm D call. Trimming took off 2 bases at V and 8 bases at J, with 19 bases between the two ends. The CDR3 contains 16 residues. CDR1 is WSHSY and CDR2 is SAAADI in the germline V gene. CDR3 region: CASSEIGLSVKYEQFF. In nucleotides, the CDR3 is TGCGCCAGCAGTGAGATAGGTCTCAGCGTCAAGTATGAGCAGTTCTTC.